This T cell receptor beta chain was identified during a study of shared clonotypes between healthy human individuals. Study information: The donor group consisted of two women and a few men, aged 18 to 49. Overall study findings and caveats: The four-donor shared clonotypes exceeded non-shared clonotypes in generation probability, with non-shared ones scoring lower. It was expected that sequencing depth would affect clonotype sharing among donors.

Regarding this clone: Its specificity is unknown.

The data were produced by immunoSEQ multiplex PCR, yet TCRdb's version contains in-frame clones alone and is incomplete. The data contain 2,500,000 or so clones, roughly 92% of them singletons. Germline V gives CDR1 SGDLS, CDR2 YYNGEE. V was pared by 3 bases and J by 0 bases, with 13 bases between. The CDR3 totals 16 residues. Splitting the CD4+ cells yielded a CD45RA+ naive subset and a CD45RA-negative memory subset. The source is a man between 18 and 29 years old in good health. Some clones in this sample may be carry-over from other donors' samples. The sample was naive CD4+ T cells from PBMCs. The subset was: CD45RA+ positively selected. The V and J genes are TRBV9 and TRBJ1-5; D perhaps matches TRBD1 (5 bases). The CDR3 loop reads CASSGGTTYSNQPQHF. The DNA for the CDR3 is TGTGCCAGCAGCGGCGGGACGACATATAGCAATCAGCCCCAGCATTTT. The variable domain in full, completed from reference TRBV9 and TRBJ1-5, reads DSGVTQTPKHLITATGQRVTLRCSPRSGDLSVYWYQQSLDQGLQFLIQYYNGEERAKGNILERFSAQQFPDLHSELNLSSLELGDSALYFCASSGGTTYSNQPQHFGDGTRLSIL.